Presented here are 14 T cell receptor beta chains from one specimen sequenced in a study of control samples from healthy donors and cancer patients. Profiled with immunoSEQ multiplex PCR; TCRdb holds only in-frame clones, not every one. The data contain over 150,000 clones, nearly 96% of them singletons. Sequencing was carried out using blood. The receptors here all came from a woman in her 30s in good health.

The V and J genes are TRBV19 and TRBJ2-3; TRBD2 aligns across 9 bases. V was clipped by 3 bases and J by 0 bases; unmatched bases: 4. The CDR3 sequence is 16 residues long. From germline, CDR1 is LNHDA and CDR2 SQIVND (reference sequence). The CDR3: CASSMRLAASTDTQYF. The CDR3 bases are TGTGCCAGTAGTATGAGACTAGCGGCAAGCACAGATACGCAGTATTTT.

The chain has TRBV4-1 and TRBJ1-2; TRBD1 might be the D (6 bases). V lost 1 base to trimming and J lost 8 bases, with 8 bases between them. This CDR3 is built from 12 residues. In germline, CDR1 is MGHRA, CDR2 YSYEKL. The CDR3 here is CASSQAGTGYTF. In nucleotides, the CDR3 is TGCGCCAGCAGCCAAGCCGGGACAGGCTACACCTTC.

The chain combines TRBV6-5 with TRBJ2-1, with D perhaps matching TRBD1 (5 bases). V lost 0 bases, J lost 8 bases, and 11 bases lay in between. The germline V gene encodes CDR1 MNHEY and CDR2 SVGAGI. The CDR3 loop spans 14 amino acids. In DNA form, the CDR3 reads TGTGCCAGCAGTTACTCTGGGGCTGGGGATGAGCAGTTCTTC. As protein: CASSYSGAGDEQFF.

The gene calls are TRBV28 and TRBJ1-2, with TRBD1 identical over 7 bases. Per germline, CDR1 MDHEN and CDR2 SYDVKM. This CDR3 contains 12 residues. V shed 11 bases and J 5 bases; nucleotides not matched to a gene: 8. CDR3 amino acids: CAGKGQLYGYTF. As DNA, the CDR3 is TGTGCCGGAAAGGGACAGCTTTATGGCTACACCTTC.

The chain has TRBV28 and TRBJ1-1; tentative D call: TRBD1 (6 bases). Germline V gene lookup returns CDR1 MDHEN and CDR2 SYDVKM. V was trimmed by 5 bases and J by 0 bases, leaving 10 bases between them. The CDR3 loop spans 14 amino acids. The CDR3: CASSVRGLNTEAFF. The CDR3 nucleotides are TGTGCCAGCAGTGTTCGGGGGCTGAACACTGAAGCTTTCTTT.

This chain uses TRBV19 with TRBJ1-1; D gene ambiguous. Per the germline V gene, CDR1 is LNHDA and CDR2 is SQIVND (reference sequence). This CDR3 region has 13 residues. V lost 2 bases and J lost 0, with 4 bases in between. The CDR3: CASSIMVNTEAFF. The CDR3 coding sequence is TGTGCCAGTAGTATAATGGTGAACACTGAAGCTTTCTTT.

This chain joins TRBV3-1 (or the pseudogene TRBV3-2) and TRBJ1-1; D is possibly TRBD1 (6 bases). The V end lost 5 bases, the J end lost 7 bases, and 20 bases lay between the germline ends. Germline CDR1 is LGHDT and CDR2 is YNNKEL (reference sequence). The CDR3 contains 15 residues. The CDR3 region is CASSSSSGTPYEAFF. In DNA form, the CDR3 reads TGTGCCAGCAGCTCCTCTTCGGGGACACCTTATGAAGCTTTCTTT.

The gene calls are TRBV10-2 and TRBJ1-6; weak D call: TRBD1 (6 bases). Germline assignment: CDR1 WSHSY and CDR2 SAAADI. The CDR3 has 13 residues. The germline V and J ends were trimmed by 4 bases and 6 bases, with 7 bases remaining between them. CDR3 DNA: TGCGCCAGCAGTGGAGGGGGTAATTCACCCCTCCACTTT. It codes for CASSGGGNSPLHF.

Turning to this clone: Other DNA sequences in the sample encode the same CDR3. CDR3 amino acids: CASSLGTVYGYTF. The DNA for the CDR3 is TGCGCCAGCAGCTTAGGGACGGTCTATGGCTACACCTTC. The chain links TRBV5-1 to TRBJ1-2; D is perhaps TRBD1 (5 bases). The V end lost 2 bases, the J end lost 4 bases, and 9 bases lay between the germline ends. The CDR3 runs 13 residues. Germline assignment: CDR1 SGHRS and CDR2 YFSETQ.

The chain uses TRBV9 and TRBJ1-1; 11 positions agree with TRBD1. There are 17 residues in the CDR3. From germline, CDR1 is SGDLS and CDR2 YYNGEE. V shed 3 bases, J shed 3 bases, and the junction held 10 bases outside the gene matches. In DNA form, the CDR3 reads TGTGCCAGCAGCGCCCCGGACAGGGGGCGAATTCACACTGAAGCTTTCTTT. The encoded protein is CASSAPDRGRIHTEAFF.

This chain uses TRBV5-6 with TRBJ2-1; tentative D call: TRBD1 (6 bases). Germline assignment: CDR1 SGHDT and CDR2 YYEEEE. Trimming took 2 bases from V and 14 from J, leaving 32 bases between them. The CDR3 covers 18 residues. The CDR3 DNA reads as TGTGCCAGCAGCTTACATTCCGGGACATTCGGATTTTCCCCCAAGGAGTTCTTC. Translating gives CASSLHSGTFGFSPKEFF.

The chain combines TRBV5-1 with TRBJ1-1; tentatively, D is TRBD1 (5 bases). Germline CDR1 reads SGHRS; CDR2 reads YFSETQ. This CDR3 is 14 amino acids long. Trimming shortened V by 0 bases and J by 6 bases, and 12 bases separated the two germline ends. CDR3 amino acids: CASSLELRGPEAFF. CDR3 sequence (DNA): TGCGCCAGCAGCTTGGAGTTGAGGGGCCCTGAAGCTTTCTTT.

The CDR3 protein is CASSPAVAVRTEGNYGYTF. In nucleotides, the CDR3 is TGCGCCAGCAGCCCGGCGGTCGCGGTACGGACAGAGGGGAACTATGGCTACACCTTC. The chain has TRBV5-1 and TRBJ1-2; D might be TRBD1 (6 bases). This CDR3 spans 19 amino acids. Trimming shortened V by 4 bases and J by 2 bases, and 27 bases separated the two germline ends. CDR1 SGHRS and CDR2 YFSETQ come from the germline V gene. Full variable domain (missing parts from reference TRBV5-1 and TRBJ1-2): KAGVTQTPRYLIKTRGQQVTLSCSPISGHRSVSWYQQTPGQGLQFLFEYFSETQRNKGNFPGRFSGRQFSNSRSEMNVSTLELGDSALYLCASSPAVAVRTEGNYGYTFGSGTRLTVV.

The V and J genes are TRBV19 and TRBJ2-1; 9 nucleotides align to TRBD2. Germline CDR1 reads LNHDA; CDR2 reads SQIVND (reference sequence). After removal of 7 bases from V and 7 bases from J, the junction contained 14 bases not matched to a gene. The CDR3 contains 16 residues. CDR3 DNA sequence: TGTGCCAGTATAGGCGGGAGGGTAACTGCCGGTAATGAGCAGTTCTTC. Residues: CASIGGRVTAGNEQFF.